This TCR beta chain derives from a study of spatial heterogeneity in lung cancer. This sample's time point: sample taken at primary tumor resection. Unsorted samples of tumor, nontumor lung or frozen PBMC had their whole RNA sequenced. This clonotype was observed a handful of times. TCRdb fed the 5' RACE reads into MiXCR, producing one record per CDR3 protein. The sample lists roughly 40,000 distinct CDR3 sequences; about 6.5% were seen once. Germline V gene data show CDR1 as DFQATT and CDR2 as SNEGSKA (reference sequence). Trimming took 3 bases from V and 7 from J; bases not matched to a gene: 9. CDR3 length: 14 amino acids.

V gene TRBV20-1 combines with J gene TRBJ2-1; TRBD1 matches 7 bases. Sequenced here: PBMCs, sampled at surgery. This clonotype originated in a female donor with early-stage non-small cell lung cancer. CDR3 sequence reads: CSASRRQGTNEQFF. CDR3 DNA: TGCAGTGCTAGTCGGAGACAGGGTACGAATGAGCAGTTCTTC.